This TCR beta chain was identified in a study of cytomegalovirus exposure and HLA in healthy donors. Study outcomes and limitations: Follow-up analysis later connected one missense variant in DCLRE1C with trimming of TCR beta V- and J-genes. Across donors, presence/absence analyses took sequencing depth to be roughly uniform.

In regard to this clone: Its cognate antigen is unknown.

At the time of sampling, donors were nominally healthy, though unrecorded immune exposures were likely. The germline V gene encodes CDR1 SGHTA and CDR2 FQGNSA. The CDR3 extends over 16 amino acids. With 4 bases clipped from V and 3 bases from J, the junction kept 11 bases outside the gene matches. Researchers ran the PCR with 60 Vbeta and 13 Jbeta primers. In the authors' workflow: Unique TCR beta chains totaled some 80 million in a later count, with roughly 10 million of them shared. The assay was immunoSEQ multiplex PCR, and TCRdb's table has in-frame clones only and misses some. V and J calls and clone size come straight from that table; D and trimming were deduced from the DNA. Its table records about 200,000 clones.

Sequenced sample: PBMCs. The chain joins TRBV7-2 to TRBJ2-5; 7 positions match TRBD2. The receptor was derived from a girl aged 2-10 years in good health and CMV-seropositive. As DNA, the CDR3 is TGTGCCAGCAGCTCTAACCCTGGGACTATGAAAGAGACCCAGTACTTC. The encoded protein is CASSSNPGTMKETQYF.